Here is one T cell receptor beta chain with its context. Its antigen is not identified. These data are taken from a study of a mutant IDH1 vaccine in newly diagnosed glioma. Study information: Patients under treatment included about 60% males and around 38% females and had a mean age of approximately 40 years.

This table comes from immunoSEQ multiplex PCR, and its TCRdb copy is limited to in-frame clones, with some not included. The sample lists fewer than 100,000 clones, 75% to 95% occurring once. The time point is: week 5, during vaccination. In the vaccine, a single dose held 300 ug of the mutant IDH1 20-mer peptide, along with topical imiquimod. The germline V gene has CDR1 MNHNY and CDR2 SVGAGI (reference sequence). Trimming pared 0 bases from V and 4 bases from J, leaving 7 bases between. The CDR3 totals 13 residues. The rearrangement links TRBV6-6 to TRBJ2-7; D is ambiguous. This clonotype was sampled from a woman between 45 and 60 years old with glioma. Sequences were derived from PBMCs, sampled from a glioma patient whose treatment included an IDH1 peptide vaccine. The CDR3 reads CASSYSKSYEQYF. The CDR3 DNA sequence: TGTGCCAGCAGTTACTCTAAGAGTTACGAGCAGTACTTC.